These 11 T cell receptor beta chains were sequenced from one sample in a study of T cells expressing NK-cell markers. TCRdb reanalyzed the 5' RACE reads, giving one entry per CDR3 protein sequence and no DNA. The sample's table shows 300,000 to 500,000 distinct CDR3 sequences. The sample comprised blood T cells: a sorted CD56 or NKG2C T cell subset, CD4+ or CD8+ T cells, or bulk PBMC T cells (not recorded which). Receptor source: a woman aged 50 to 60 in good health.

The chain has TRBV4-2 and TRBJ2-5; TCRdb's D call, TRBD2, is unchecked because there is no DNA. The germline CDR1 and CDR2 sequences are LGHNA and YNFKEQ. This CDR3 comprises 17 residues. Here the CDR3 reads CASSQVGGLAGQETQYF.

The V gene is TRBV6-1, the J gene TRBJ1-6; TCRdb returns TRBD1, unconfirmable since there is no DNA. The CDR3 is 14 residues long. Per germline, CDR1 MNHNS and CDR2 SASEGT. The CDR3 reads CASSTGQGVSPLHF.

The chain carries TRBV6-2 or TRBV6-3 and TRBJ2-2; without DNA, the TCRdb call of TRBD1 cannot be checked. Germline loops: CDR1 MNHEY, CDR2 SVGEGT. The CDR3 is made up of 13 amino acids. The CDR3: CASRALGAGELFF.

The CDR3 reads CASSLGREHTGELFF. The V call is TRBV5-4, the J call TRBJ2-2. Per the germline V gene, CDR1 is SGHNT and CDR2 is YYREEE (reference sequence). CDR3 size: 15 residues.

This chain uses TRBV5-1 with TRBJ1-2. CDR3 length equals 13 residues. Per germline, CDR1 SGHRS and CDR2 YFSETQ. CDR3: CASSPDGDGGYTF.

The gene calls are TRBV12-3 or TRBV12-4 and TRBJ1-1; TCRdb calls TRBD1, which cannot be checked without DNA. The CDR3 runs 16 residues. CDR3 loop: CASPPRPTGANTEAFF.

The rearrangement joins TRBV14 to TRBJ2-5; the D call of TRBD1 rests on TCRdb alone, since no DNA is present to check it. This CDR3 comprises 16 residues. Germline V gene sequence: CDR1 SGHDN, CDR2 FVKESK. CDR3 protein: CASSPPRDWGQETQYF.

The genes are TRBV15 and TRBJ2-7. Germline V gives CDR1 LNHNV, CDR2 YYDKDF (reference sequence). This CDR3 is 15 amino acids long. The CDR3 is CATSRDSLGNYEQYF. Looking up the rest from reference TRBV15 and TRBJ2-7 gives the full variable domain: DAMVIQNPRYQVTQFGKPVTLSCSQTLNHNVMYWYQQKSSQAPKLLFHYYDKDFNNEADTPDNFQSRRPNTSFCFLDIRSPGLGDTAMYLCATSRDSLGNYEQYFGPGTRLTVT.

CDR3 amino acids: CAIDTGVGSEQYF. The genes are TRBV10-3 and TRBJ2-7; TCRdb picks TRBD1, but there is no DNA to check that call. This CDR3 is 13 amino acids long. The germline V gene has CDR1 ENHRY and CDR2 SYGVKD.

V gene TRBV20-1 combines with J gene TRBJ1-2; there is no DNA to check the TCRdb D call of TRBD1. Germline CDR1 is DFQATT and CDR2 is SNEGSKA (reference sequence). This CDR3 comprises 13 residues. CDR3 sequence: CSGVGGLNYGYTF.

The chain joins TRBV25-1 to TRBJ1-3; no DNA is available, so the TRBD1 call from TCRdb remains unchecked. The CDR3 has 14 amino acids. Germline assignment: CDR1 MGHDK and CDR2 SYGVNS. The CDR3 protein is CATARGDSGNTIYF.